This T cell receptor beta chain was retrieved from a study of T-cell memory formation after mild COVID-19. Findings and limits, study-wide: Certain responding clones were present in pre-infection memory, suggesting participation of cross-reactive memory. The study found balanced CD4/CD8 in clones contracting day 15 to 85 and a CD4+ lean in later expanders.

TCRdb re-called the 5' RACE reads with MiXCR, one entry per CDR3 protein. Of about 340,000 distinct CDR3 sequences listed, roughly 15% are singletons. Notes on this clonotype: As yet, its antigen is unknown.

Sequencing was carried out using PBMCs or a T cell subset sorted from them (not recorded which). The clonotype comes from a young man who had mild COVID-19 (a few samples of this study predate the infection). Cell type and time point are not known.

The CDR3 sequence is CSASPRVRTDTQYF. As DNA, the CDR3 is TGCAGTGCTAGTCCTAGGGTGCGCACAGATACGCAGTATTTT. V gene TRBV20-1 combines with J gene TRBJ2-3; D call uncertain. Germline V CDR1 and CDR2: DFQATT, SNEGSKA (reference sequence). V was shortened by 3 bases and J by 1 base, with 11 bases between the two germline ends. The CDR3 covers 14 residues.